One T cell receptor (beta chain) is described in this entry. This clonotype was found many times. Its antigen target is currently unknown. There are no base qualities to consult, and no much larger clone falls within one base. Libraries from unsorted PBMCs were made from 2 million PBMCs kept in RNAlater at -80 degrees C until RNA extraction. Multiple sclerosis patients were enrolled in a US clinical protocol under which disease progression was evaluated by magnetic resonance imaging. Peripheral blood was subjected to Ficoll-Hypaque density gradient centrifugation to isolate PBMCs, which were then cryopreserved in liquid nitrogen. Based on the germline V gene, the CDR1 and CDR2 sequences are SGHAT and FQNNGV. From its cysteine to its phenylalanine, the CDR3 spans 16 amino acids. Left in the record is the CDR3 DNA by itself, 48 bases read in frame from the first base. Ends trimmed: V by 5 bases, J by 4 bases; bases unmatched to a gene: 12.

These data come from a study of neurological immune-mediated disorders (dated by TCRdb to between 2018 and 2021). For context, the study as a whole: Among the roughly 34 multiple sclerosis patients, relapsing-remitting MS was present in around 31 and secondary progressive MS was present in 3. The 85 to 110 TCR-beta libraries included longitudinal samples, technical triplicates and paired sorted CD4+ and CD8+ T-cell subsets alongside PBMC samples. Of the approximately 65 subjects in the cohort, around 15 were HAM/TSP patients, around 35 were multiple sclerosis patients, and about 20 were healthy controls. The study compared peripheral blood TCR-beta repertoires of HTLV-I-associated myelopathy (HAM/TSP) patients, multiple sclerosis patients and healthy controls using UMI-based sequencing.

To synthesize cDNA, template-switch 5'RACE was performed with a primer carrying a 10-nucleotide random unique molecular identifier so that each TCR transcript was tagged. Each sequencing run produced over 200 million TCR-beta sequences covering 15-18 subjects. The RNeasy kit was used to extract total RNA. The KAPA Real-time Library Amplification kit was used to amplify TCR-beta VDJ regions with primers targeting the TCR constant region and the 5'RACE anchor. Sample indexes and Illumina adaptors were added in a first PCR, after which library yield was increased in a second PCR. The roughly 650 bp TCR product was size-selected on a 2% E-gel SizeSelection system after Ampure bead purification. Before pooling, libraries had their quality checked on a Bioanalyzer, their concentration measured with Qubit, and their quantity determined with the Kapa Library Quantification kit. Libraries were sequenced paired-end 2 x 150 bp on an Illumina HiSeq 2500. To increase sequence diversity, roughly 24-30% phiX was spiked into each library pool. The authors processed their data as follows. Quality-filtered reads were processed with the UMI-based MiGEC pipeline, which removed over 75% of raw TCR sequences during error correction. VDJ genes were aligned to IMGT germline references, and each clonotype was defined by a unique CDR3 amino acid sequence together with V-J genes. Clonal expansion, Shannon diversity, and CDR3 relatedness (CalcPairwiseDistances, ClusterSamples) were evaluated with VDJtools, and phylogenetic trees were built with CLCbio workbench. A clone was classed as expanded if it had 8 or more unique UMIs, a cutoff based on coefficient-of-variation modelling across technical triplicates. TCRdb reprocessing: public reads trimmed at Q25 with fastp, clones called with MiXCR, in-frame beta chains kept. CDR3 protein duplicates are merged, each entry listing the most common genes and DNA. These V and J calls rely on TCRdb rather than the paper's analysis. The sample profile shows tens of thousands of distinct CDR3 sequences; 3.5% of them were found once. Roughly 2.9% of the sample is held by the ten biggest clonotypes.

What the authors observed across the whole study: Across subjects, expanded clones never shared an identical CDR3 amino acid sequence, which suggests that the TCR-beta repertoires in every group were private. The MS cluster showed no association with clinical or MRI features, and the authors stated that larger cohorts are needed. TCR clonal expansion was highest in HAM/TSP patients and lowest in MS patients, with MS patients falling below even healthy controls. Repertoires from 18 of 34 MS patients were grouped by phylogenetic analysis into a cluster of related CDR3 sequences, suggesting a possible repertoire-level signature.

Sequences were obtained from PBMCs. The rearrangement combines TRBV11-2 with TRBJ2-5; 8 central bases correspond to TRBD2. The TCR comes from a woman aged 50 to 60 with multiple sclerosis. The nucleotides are TGTGCCAGCAGCGCCGGGACTAGGGGCGGGAGAGAGACCCAGTACTTC. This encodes CASSAGTRGGRETQYF.